This entry features one T cell receptor beta chain sequence. Its specific antigen is unknown. No base-level quality is on record; no much larger clone is a single base apart. From its cysteine to its phenylalanine, the CDR3 spans 12 amino acids. Only the CDR3 DNA stays, 36 bases, in frame from base 1. V and J lose 5 bases and 3 bases, and a span of 7 bases separates them. This sample's treatment or condition label indicates: live attenuated yellow fever vaccine strain. A standard Ficoll-Paque protocol was used to isolate PBMCs from peripheral blood. Dynabeads CD4 and CD8 positive selection kits were used to isolate the CD4 and CD8 T-cell fractions. TriZol was used to extract RNA from bulk PBMCs, from CD4 and CD8 fractions, and from dextramer-positive and dextramer-negative fractions. These data come from a study of T cells after yellow fever vaccination (dated by TCRdb to about 2019). Concerning the study at large: Libraries from fractions with low cell numbers were prepared with the SMART-Seq v4 Ultra Low Input RNA kit. To track T-cell clones before and after primary and booster YFV17D yellow fever vaccination, bulk TCR alpha and beta repertoires were sequenced longitudinally. Blood was collected at multiple timepoints before and after primary and secondary immunization, and bulk PBMC replicates and cell subsets were isolated. Two healthy male donors, one aged 18 to 29 and one aged 30 to 40 years, made up the cohort. Broad study findings and their caveats: Computational filtering was needed because FACS-sorted repertoires could contain abundant contaminating clonotypes from the bulk population. Compared with the primary T-cell response, the secondary T-cell response was weaker but faster, peaking on day 5 rather than day 15. A small share of clonotypes occurred in both CD4 and CD8 compartments, likely arising from convergent recombination. The study included only two donors, which limits how far the findings can be generalized. Most clones expanded after primary vaccination (roughly 96% of CD4 and roughly 90% of CD8) were re-detected after the booster, suggesting that broad memory maintenance occurred.

TCR cDNA was synthesized by 5'RACE template switching, which introduced a universal primer site and unique molecular identifiers. Priming of cDNA synthesis was performed from both the TCR alpha and TCR beta constant segments. Library amplification involved two PCR steps, and the second step added sample barcodes and sequencing adapters. Sequencing of the libraries was done on either Illumina HiSeq 2500 (2x100 bp) or NovaSeq (2x150 bp). From the authors' description of their analysis: MIGEC handled demultiplexing of reads and collapsing into UMI consensus sequences, while MiXCR performed V(D)J alignment. Clonotypes responding to the vaccine were identified with edgeR on replicate PBMC samples, with the criteria of FDR below 0.01 and a log2 fold change above 5 up to day 15. Each bulk clonotype received a CD4 or CD8 identity based on whether the sequenced CD4 or CD8 repertoire contained that clonotype at higher abundance. TCRdb reprocessing: public reads trimmed at Q25 with fastp, clones called with MiXCR, in-frame beta chains kept. Under each unique CDR3 protein, matching rows form one entry showing the most common genes and DNA. TCRdb, not the original authors, processed these V and J calls. Recorded for this sample are about 73,000 distinct CDR3 sequences; almost 8% of them occurred a single time. The ten largest make up roughly 41% of the sample.

This clonotype was sampled from a man younger than 45 who received the YFV17D yellow fever vaccine. The sample here was CD8+ T cells sorted from PBMCs, taken on the day of the yellow fever booster vaccination. This chain is built from TRBV12-3 or TRBV12-4 and TRBJ1-1, with no confident D gene call. CDR3 reads: CASSNSDTEAFF. Read as DNA, the sequence is TGTGCCAGCAGTAACAGCGACACTGAAGCTTTCTTT.